The next 15 T cell receptor beta chains were all read from a single sample in a study of cytomegalovirus exposure and HLA in healthy donors. The PCR used 60 Vbeta and 13 Jbeta primers. Clones were sequenced by immunoSEQ multiplex PCR, and TCRdb holds only the in-frame ones, with some missing. The profile shows some 130,000 clones, 55% to 80% of them singletons. Sample: PBMCs. Receptor source: a woman in her thirties or forties in good health and CMV-seronegative.

The CDR3 DNA reads TGTGCCAGCAGCTCCACAGGGAATAATTCACCCCTCCACTTT. Translation: CASSSTGNNSPLHF. The chain uses TRBV11-3 and TRBJ1-6; possible D gene TRBD1, 6 bases. This CDR3 region has 14 residues. Germline V gene data show CDR1 as SGHNT and CDR2 as YENEEA. With 4 bases removed from V and 5 bases from J, the gap between germline ends came to 9 bases.

The chain uses TRBV25-1 and TRBJ1-2; 7 bases map to TRBD1. Germline values: CDR1 MGHDK, CDR2 SYGVNS. The CDR3 length is 16 residues. With 0 bases clipped from V and 7 bases from J, the junction kept 11 bases outside the gene matches. The CDR3 reads CASSEYSPDRAAGYTF. Here the CDR3 DNA reads TGTGCCAGCAGTGAATATTCACCCGACAGGGCGGCTGGCTACACCTTC.

The V call is TRBV13, the J call TRBJ1-2; D unresolved. Trimming took off 1 base at V and 8 bases at J, with 14 bases between the two ends. The CDR3 contains 14 residues. Germline V lookup: CDR1 PRHDT, CDR2 FYEKMQ (reference sequence). CDR3 amino acids: CASSLDPIKEGYTF. The CDR3 nucleotides are TGTGCCAGCAGCTTAGACCCTATAAAGGAGGGCTACACCTTC.

This chain uses TRBV7-2 with TRBJ1-5, with no clear D. The V and J ends lost 1 base and 6 bases respectively, with 4 bases between them. The CDR3 extends over 12 amino acids. The germline V gene encodes CDR1 SGHTA and CDR2 FQGNSA. CDR3 residues: CASSLVRQPQHF. CDR3 sequence (DNA): TGTGCCAGCAGCTTAGTCCGTCAGCCCCAGCATTTT.

In its sample, this clone was seen once. This chain uses TRBV5-4 with TRBJ1-2; a possible D gene is TRBD1 (6 bases). CDR1 SGHNT and CDR2 YYREEE come from the germline V gene (reference sequence). This CDR3 comprises 15 residues. Deletions cut 5 bases from V and 0 bases from J, with 14 bases between. The CDR3 DNA reads as TGTGCCAGCAGTGTACGGGACATCCCTAACTATGGCTACACCTTC. Translating gives CASSVRDIPNYGYTF.

As to this clone: One end of the junction fails to match germline, which may point to a read error. The chain carries TRBV6-1 and TRBJ2-7, with D possibly being TRBD1 (6 bases). The CDR3 is made up of 12 amino acids. The germline V gene has CDR1 MNHNS and CDR2 SASEGT. The CDR3 is CASSGQSYEQYF. In DNA form, the CDR3 reads TGTGCCAGTAGTGGACAGAGCTACGAGCAGTACTTC.

V usage is TRBV7-2 and J usage is TRBJ1-5, with D maybe TRBD1 (6 bases). This CDR3 is built from 18 residues. Germline V gives CDR1 SGHTA, CDR2 FQGNSA. Trimming took 1 base from V and 0 from J, leaving 16 bases between them. The CDR3 DNA sequence: TGTGCCAGCAGCTTAGTAGGGGGTCTGGGGTATAGCAATCAGCCCCAGCATTTT. Its protein is CASSLVGGLGYSNQPQHF.

J is TRBJ1-3 and V is TRBV5-4, with 7 bases identical to TRBD1. CDR1 SGHNT and CDR2 YYREEE come from the germline V gene (reference sequence). The length of the CDR3 is 13 residues. V shed 5 bases and J 7 bases; nucleotides not matched to a gene: 6. CDR3 amino acids: CASSSRQGNTIYF. DNA of the CDR3: TGTGCCAGCAGTTCCCGACAGGGTAACACCATATATTTT.

This clone was recorded once. The chain couples TRBV6-5 to TRBJ1-5; D unclear. V lost 5 bases to trimming and J lost 6 bases, with 11 bases between them. Germline assignment: CDR1 MNHEY and CDR2 SVGAGI. This CDR3 has 13 residues. CDR3 residues: CASSEGGPQPQHF. For the CDR3, the DNA is TGTGCCAGCAGTGAAGGTGGGCCTCAGCCCCAGCATTTT.

The J gene is TRBJ1-1, the V gene TRBV5-5, with 8 nucleotides matching TRBD1. Per germline, CDR1 SGHKS and CDR2 YYEKEE (reference sequence). V lost 5 bases and J lost 7; bases outside the gene matches: 10. The CDR3 runs to 14 residues. The CDR3, as DNA: TGTGCCAGCAGTCGAGATGACAGGGGAATTGAAGCTTTCTTT. Translating gives CASSRDDRGIEAFF.

The rearrangement joins TRBV2 to TRBJ1-3; 7 nucleotides align to TRBD1. CDR1 is SNHLY and CDR2 is FYNNEI in the germline V gene. The ends lost 5 bases at V and 2 bases at J; junction bases unmatched: 3. The length of the CDR3 is 14 residues. CDR3 residues: CASSLTGAGNTIYF. Here the CDR3 DNA reads TGTGCCAGCAGTTTAACAGGGGCTGGAAACACCATATATTTT.

The V gene is TRBV18, the J gene TRBJ1-1; 7 bases map to TRBD1. With V trimmed by 4 bases and J by 3 bases, 8 bases remained unmatched. The CDR3 is 15 residues long. CDR1 KGHSH and CDR2 LQKENI come from the germline V gene. The CDR3 region has the DNA TGTGCCAGCTCACAAACTAGACAGGGTCACACTGAAGCTTTCTTT. This sequence encodes CASSQTRQGHTEAFF.

This clone was found a few times. The chain employs TRBV11-2 and TRBJ1-1; D is undetermined. This CDR3 has 13 amino acids. Germline values: CDR1 SGHAT, CDR2 FQNNGV. V was clipped by 6 bases and J by 1 base, with 9 bases between them. The CDR3 sequence is CASSQTWNTEAFF. CDR3 DNA: TGTGCCAGCAGTCAGACTTGGAACACTGAAGCTTTCTTT.

The V and J genes are TRBV7-9 and TRBJ2-1; 8 bases align to TRBD1. The CDR3 is 15 residues long. Germline CDR1 reads SEHNR; CDR2 reads FQNEAQ (reference sequence). V was clipped by 9 bases and J by 8 bases; unmatched bases: 15. CDR3 sequence: CASNEEDRASHEQFF. The DNA for the CDR3 is TGTGCCAGTAATGAAGAGGACAGGGCCAGCCATGAGCAGTTCTTC.

The CDR3 sequence: CASSGVGSSYNSPLHF. CDR3 bases: TGTGCCAGCAGTGGGGTTGGGAGCTCCTATAATTCACCCCTCCACTTT. The gene calls are TRBV2 and TRBJ1-6; D gene uncertain. CDR1 and CDR2 (germline): SNHLY, FYNNEI. CDR3 size: 16 residues. The ends were cut back, 4 bases at V and 0 bases at J, with 10 bases in the middle.